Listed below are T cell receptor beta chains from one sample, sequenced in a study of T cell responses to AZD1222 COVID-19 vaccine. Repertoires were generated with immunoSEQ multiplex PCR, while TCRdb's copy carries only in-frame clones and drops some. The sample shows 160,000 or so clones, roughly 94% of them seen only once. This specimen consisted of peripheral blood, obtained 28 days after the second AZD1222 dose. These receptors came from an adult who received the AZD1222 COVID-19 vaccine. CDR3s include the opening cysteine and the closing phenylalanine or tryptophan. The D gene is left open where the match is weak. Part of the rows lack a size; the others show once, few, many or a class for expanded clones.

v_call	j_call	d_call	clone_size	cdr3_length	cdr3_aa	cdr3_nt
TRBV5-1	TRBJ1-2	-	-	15	CASSLAFDGSYGYTF	TGCGCCAGCAGCTTGGCCTTTGACGGAAGCTATGGCTACACCTTC
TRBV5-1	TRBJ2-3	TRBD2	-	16	CASSLAGGGTTDTQYF	TGCGCCAGCAGCTTGGCCGGCGGGGGGACCACAGATACGCAGTATTTT
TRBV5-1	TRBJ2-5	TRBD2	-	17	CASTRGGTSGLQETQYF	TGCGCCAGCACCCGGGGGGGGACTAGCGGGTTACAAGAGACCCAGTACTTC
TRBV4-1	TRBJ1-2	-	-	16	CASSQSAGRADYGYTF	TGCGCCAGCAGCCAATCGGCGGGCAGGGCCGACTATGGCTACACCTTC
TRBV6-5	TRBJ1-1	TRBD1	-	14	CASSYTGDGTEAFF	TGTGCCAGCAGTTACACAGGGGACGGAACTGAAGCTTTCTTT
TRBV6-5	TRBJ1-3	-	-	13	CASRRDSGNTIYF	TGTGCCAGCAGGAGGGACTCTGGAAACACCATATATTTT
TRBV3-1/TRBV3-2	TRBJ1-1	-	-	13	CASEHGTNTEAFF	TGTGCCAGCGAGCACGGGACGAACACTGAAGCTTTCTTT
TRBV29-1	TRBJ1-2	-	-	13	CSVTGFSKSGYTF	TGCAGCGTTACCGGGTTTTCGAAGAGCGGCTACACCTTC
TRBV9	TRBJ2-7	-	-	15	CASSVAPTPYYEQYF	TGTGCCAGCAGCGTAGCCCCCACCCCGTACTACGAGCAGTACTTC
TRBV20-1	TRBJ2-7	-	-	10	CSASRNEQYF	TGCAGTGCTAGTAGAAACGAGCAGTACTTC
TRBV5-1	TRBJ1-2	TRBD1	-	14	CASSDRTGVAGYTF	TGCGCCAGCAGCGACCGGACAGGGGTAGCTGGCTACACCTTC
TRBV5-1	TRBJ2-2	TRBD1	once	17	CASGGPGGHSYTGELFF	TGCGCCAGCGGGGGACCAGGGGGCCACAGTTACACCGGGGAGCTGTTTTTT
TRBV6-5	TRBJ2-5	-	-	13	CASSYGRQETQYF	TGTGCCAGCAGTTACGGCAGACAAGAGACCCAGTACTTC
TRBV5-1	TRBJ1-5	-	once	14	CASSLDGSNQPQHF	TGCGCCAGCAGCTTGGACGGGAGCAATCAGCCCCAGCATTTT
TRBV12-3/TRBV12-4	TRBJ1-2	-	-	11	CASSLSYGYTF	TGTGCCAGCAGTTTATCCTATGGCTACACCTTC
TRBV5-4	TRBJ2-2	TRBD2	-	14	CASGLLAGGGELFF	TGTGCCAGCGGGCTCCTCGCGGGGGGCGGGGAGCTGTTTTTT
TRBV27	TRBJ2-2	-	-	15	CASSLSNYLSEELFF	TGTGCCAGCAGTTTATCTAACTACCTGTCTGAGGAGCTGTTTTTT
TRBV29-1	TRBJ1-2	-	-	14	CSVSQGEKGYGYTF	TGCAGCGTTTCACAGGGTGAGAAAGGCTATGGCTACACCTTC
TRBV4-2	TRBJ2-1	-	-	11	CASSQEGQQFF	TGTGCCAGCAGCCAGGAGGGCCAGCAGTTCTTC
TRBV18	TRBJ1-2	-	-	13	CASSPAANYGYTF	TGTGCCAGCTCACCAGCAGCTAACTATGGCTACACCTTC
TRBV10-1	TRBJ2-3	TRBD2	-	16	CASSETLAGVGNTQYF	TGCGCCAGCAGTGAGACCTTAGCGGGGGTTGGGAATACGCAGTATTTT
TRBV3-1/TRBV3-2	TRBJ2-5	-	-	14	CASSHRDPAETQYF	TGTGCCAGCAGCCACCGGGATCCGGCGGAGACCCAGTACTTC
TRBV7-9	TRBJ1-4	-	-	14	CASSLSRRGEKLFF	TGTGCCAGCAGCTTATCTAGGAGAGGGGAAAAACTGTTTTTT
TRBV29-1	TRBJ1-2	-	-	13	CSVEDGGYDGYTF	TGCAGCGTTGAAGATGGGGGTTACGATGGCTACACCTTC
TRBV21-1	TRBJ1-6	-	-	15	CASSKASSYNSPLHF	TGTGCCAGCAGCAAAGCCAGCTCCTATAATTCACCCCTCCACTTT
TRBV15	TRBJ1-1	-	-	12	CATSMRGKEAFF	TGTGCCACCAGCATGCGGGGGAAGGAAGCTTTCTTT
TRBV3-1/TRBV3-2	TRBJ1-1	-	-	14	CASSPNQGTSEAFF	TGTGCCAGCAGCCCCAACCAGGGGACCTCTGAAGCTTTCTTT
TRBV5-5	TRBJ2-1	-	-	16	CASSFEAGSSYNEQFF	TGTGCCAGCAGCTTTGAGGCGGGGTCCTCCTACAATGAGCAGTTCTTC
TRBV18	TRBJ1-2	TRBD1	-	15	CASSPGQGADYGYTF	TGTGCCAGCTCACCCGGACAGGGGGCGGACTATGGCTACACCTTC
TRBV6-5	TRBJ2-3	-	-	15	CASTPGGASTDTQYF	TGTGCCAGCACCCCAGGAGGGGCCAGCACAGATACGCAGTATTTT
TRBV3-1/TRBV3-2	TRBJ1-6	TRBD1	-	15	CASSHNRGDNSPLHF	TGTGCCAGCAGCCACAACAGGGGGGACAATTCACCCCTCCACTTT
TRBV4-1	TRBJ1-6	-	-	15	CASSEHPGINSPLHF	TGCGCCAGCAGCGAACACCCAGGGATTAATTCACCCCTCCACTTT
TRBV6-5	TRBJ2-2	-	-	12	CASSYGTGELFF	TGTGCCAGCAGTTACGGGACCGGGGAGCTGTTTTTT
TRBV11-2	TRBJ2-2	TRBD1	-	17	CASSPRPGQGQTGELFF	TGTGCCAGCAGCCCCCGCCCGGGACAGGGTCAAACCGGGGAGCTGTTTTTT
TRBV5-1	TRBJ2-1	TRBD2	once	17	CASSLVPAGGTYNEQFF	TGCGCCAGCAGCTTAGTACCAGCGGGGGGGACATATAATGAGCAGTTCTTC
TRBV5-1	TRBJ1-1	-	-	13	CASSLRGGTEAFF	TGCGCCAGCAGCTTGAGGGGGGGCACTGAAGCTTTCTTT
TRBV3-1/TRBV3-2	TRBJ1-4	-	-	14	CASSQVGGDEKLFF	TGTGCCAGCAGCCAAGTGGGGGGAGATGAAAAACTGTTTTTT
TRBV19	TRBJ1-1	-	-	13	CASSKGRVPEAFF	TGTGCCAGTAGTAAGGGCAGGGTGCCTGAAGCTTTCTTT
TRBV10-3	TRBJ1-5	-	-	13	CAISESTEQPQHF	TGTGCCATCAGTGAGTCGACGGAGCAGCCCCAGCATTTT
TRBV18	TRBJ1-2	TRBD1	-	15	CASSPSQGEVYGYTF	TGTGCCAGCTCACCGTCACAGGGGGAAGTTTATGGCTACACCTTC
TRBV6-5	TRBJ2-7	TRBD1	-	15	CASKGTPDRVYEQYF	TGTGCCAGCAAAGGGACCCCGGACAGGGTCTACGAGCAGTACTTC
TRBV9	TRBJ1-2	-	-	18	CASSASNERQGGTYGYTF	TGTGCCAGCAGCGCCTCCAATGAACGGCAGGGAGGAACCTATGGCTACACCTTC
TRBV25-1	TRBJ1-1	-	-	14	CASSEFGANTEAFF	TGTGCCAGCAGTGAATTCGGAGCGAACACTGAAGCTTTCTTT
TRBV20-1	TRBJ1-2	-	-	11	CSAGESRGYTF	TGCAGTGCGGGGGAGAGCCGCGGCTACACCTTC
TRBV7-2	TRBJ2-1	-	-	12	CASSFQSWEQFF	TGTGCCAGCAGCTTCCAGTCGTGGGAGCAGTTCTTC
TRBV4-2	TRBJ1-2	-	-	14	CASSRGTESNGYTF	TGTGCCAGCAGCCGGGGGACGGAAAGCAATGGCTACACCTTC
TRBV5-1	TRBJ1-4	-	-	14	CASGHGQPNEKLFF	TGCGCCAGCGGACATGGACAGCCCAATGAAAAACTGTTTTTT
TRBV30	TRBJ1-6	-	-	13	CAWRAGVYSPLHF	TGTGCCTGGAGGGCCGGGGTTTATTCACCCCTCCACTTT
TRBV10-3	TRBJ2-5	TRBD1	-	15	CAISERQGLVETQYF	TGTGCCATCAGTGAGAGACAGGGGTTAGTCGAGACCCAGTACTTC
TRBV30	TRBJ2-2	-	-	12	CAWGMSLGELFF	TGTGCCTGGGGAATGAGCCTCGGGGAGCTGTTTTTT
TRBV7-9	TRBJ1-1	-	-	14	CASSLSGWNTEAFF	TGTGCCAGCAGCTTATCAGGGTGGAACACTGAAGCTTTCTTT
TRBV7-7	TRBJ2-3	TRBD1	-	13	CASSYEQGATQYF	TGTGCCAGCAGCTACGAACAGGGGGCTACGCAGTATTTT
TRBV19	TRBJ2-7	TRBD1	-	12	CATRQGPYEQYF	TGTGCCACAAGACAGGGGCCCTACGAGCAGTACTTC
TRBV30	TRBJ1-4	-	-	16	CAWSVNRAGTNEKLFF	TGTGCCTGGAGTGTCAATAGGGCAGGGACTAATGAAAAACTGTTTTTT
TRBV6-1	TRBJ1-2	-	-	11	CASSEFRVPVF	TGTGCCAGCAGTGAATTCCGGGTCCCAGTCTTC
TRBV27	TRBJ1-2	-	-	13	CASSPTRGYGYTF	TGTGCCAGCAGCCCGACCCGAGGCTATGGCTACACCTTC
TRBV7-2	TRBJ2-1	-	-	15	CASSLVDRAYNEQFF	TGTGCCAGCAGCTTAGTGGATAGAGCCTACAATGAGCAGTTCTTC
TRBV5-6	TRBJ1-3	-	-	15	CASSFGAGRGNTIYF	TGTGCCAGCAGCTTCGGGGCAGGTAGAGGAAACACCATATATTTT
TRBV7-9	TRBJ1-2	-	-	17	CASSRLGEGGSNYGYTF	TGTGCCAGCAGCCGCCTTGGGGAGGGGGGATCTAACTATGGCTACACCTTC